The following is a TCR beta chain sequence with its context. A junction end diverges from the germline sequence, so it may reflect a read error. This sample was taken from a study of blood T cell repertoires in COVID-19. Overall study: From the United States, Italy and Spain came samples of acute and convalescent COVID-19.

The CDR3 consists of 14 residues. Germline values: CDR1 SNHLY, CDR2 FYNNEI. Libraries were prepared by immunoSEQ multiplex PCR; TCRdb keeps only in-frame clonotypes and omits some of them. Of about 42,000 clones listed, 80% to 90% are singletons. The chain links TRBV2 to TRBJ1-4; D may be TRBD1 (6 bases). The TCR sequence derives from a man aged 30 to 39 with active or convalescent COVID-19. The sample comprised peripheral blood. The DNA for the CDR3 is TGTGCCAGCAGACCCGGGACAACAAATGAAAAACTGTTTTTT. Amino acids: CASRPGTTNEKLFF. Filled out from reference TRBV2 and TRBJ1-4, the complete variable domain reads EPEVTQTPSHQVTQMGQEVILRCVPISNHLYFYWYRQILGQKVEFLVSFYNNEISEKSEIFDDQFSVERPDGSNFTLKIRSTKLEDSAMYFCASRPGTTNEKLFFGSGTQLSVL.